The clone carrying this T cell receptor (beta chain) was detected only a few times. What it binds is unknown. Generated by immunoSEQ multiplex PCR, the TCRdb table keeps only in-frame clones and is missing some. Here the sample spans 150,000 or so clones, approximately 91% being singletons. This entry belongs to a study of cytotoxic CD8 clonotypes in ibrutinib-treated CLL. Study context: For this cohort, patients were some eleven relapsed/refractory and some 15 treatment-naive, while 17 were IGHV unmutated.

Study-wide findings and caveats: Baseline clonality, higher than in age-matched healthy donors, tracked circulating CD8+ T-cell counts. Public clonotypes (which were uncommon) either contracted or remained stable on treatment. Rising at ibrutinib response, clonality subsequently fell back toward baseline at progression.

CDR1 and CDR2 from the germline V gene are PRHDT and FYEKMQ (reference sequence). V shed 5 bases and J shed 6 bases, with 14 bases lying between them. The length of the CDR3 is 13 residues. The chain links TRBV13 to TRBJ2-7, with D unclear. The source of this sequence is a human donor with chronic lymphocytic leukemia. The sequenced sample was PBMCs, obtained at disease progression, from a patient treated with ibrutinib. The CDR3 is CASSPLLIGEQYF. DNA for the CDR3: TGTGCCAGCAGCCCCCTACTGATCGGCGAGCAGTACTTC.